Listed below are T cell receptor beta chains from one sample, sequenced in a study of T cell responses to AZD1222 COVID-19 vaccine. TCRdb keeps only in-frame clones here, not all; method: immunoSEQ multiplex PCR. The table has roughly 120,000 clones, approximately 85% seen once; the top ten hold 1.6%. The sequenced sample was peripheral blood, obtained on day 0 of AZD1222 vaccination. The receptors were sampled from an adult in good health. Each CDR3 is given without its conserved first and last residue. Size tells how often a clone was seen (once, few, many) or the class of an expanded clone, and some rows leave it out.

clone_size	j_call	cdr3_length	v_call	cdr3_aa
-	TRBJ1-1	12	TRBV18	ASSPLGGETEAF
-	TRBJ1-2	12	TRBV3-1/TRBV3-2	ASSHGRGNYGYT
-	TRBJ1-5	13	TRBV18	ASSPPGQTNQPQH
-	TRBJ2-7	14	TRBV7-3	ASSPSGGESSYEQY
once	TRBJ2-3	12	TRBV9	ASSVGGSTDTQY
once	TRBJ1-1	13	TRBV5-6	ASSSSETLNTEAF
-	TRBJ2-5	9	TRBV24-1	ATSEQETQY
-	TRBJ1-2	10	TRBV15	ATRLRGEGYT
-	TRBJ2-7	9	TRBV7-8	ASSQRYEQY
few	TRBJ2-7	11	TRBV3-1/TRBV3-2	ASSQDVQYEQY
-	TRBJ2-2	9	TRBV3-1/TRBV3-2	ASRGAGELF
-	TRBJ1-5	11	TRBV24-1	ATSVTGDQPQH
-	TRBJ2-1	16	TRBV4-3	ASSQEETSGTVYNEQF
-	TRBJ1-4	15	TRBV7-9	ASSQRLPDRAYEKLF
-	TRBJ2-7	15	TRBV5-1	ASSPPGASGRVYEQY
-	TRBJ2-1	14	TRBV30	AWTSVRLAGVGEQF
-	TRBJ2-2	14	TRBV7-3	ASSLRPGTNTGELF
-	TRBJ2-3	14	TRBV11-3	ASSSRTLGTTDTQY
-	TRBJ1-3	14	TRBV27	ASSLFQPPLSDTIY
-	TRBJ2-7	12	TRBV25-1	ASRPGSRVVSWY
-	TRBJ2-7	12	TRBV27	ASSLAAKGYEQY
once	TRBJ2-5	13	TRBV19	ASSISAGGPQTQY
-	TRBJ1-1	8	TRBV20-1	SASDAEAF
-	TRBJ1-1	13	TRBV19	ASKIFGTANTEAF
-	TRBJ2-2	11	TRBV18	ASSPATVGELF
-	TRBJ1-2	11	TRBV7-9	ASSLTAREGYT
-	TRBJ1-5	14	TRBV15	ATSRGDRAPSQPQH
-	TRBJ2-3	12	TRBV10-1	ASATSGGADTQY
-	TRBJ1-3	13	TRBV7-3	ASSHDRGPGNTIY
-	TRBJ1-5	13	TRBV19	ASSTFGQGFQPQH
-	TRBJ2-5	11	TRBV6-4	ASSSGRGETQY
-	TRBJ1-6	12	TRBV7-8	ASSPTGKNSPLH